Listed here are 18 T cell receptor beta chains from one sample, sequenced in a study of blood T cell repertoires in COVID-19. Sequencing used immunoSEQ multiplex PCR; TCRdb keeps in-frame clones, though not all of them. The sample consists of about 94,000 clones, 80% of them appearing once. Sequencing was performed on peripheral blood. These receptors all stem from a woman aged 80 or over with acute or convalescent COVID-19.

The chain is built from TRBV25-1 and TRBJ1-6; D perhaps matches TRBD1 (6 bases). V lost 1 base and J 2 bases, leaving 12 bases between the germline ends. In germline, CDR1 is MGHDK, CDR2 SYGVNS. CDR3 length equals 17 residues. In nucleotides, the CDR3 is TGTGCCAGCAGTGAATTTTTCACAGGGCCCTATAATTCACCCCTCCACTTT. Translation gives CASSEFFTGPYNSPLHF.

This clone was counted only a few times. The chain couples TRBV11-2 to TRBJ2-2; the D gene is possibly TRBD1 (5 bases). The CDR3 runs to 13 residues. The germline V gene has CDR1 SGHAT and CDR2 FQNNGV. Deletions cut 5 bases from V and 6 bases from J, with 10 bases between. Here the CDR3 reads CASSRLGAGELFF. CDR3 coding DNA: TGTGCCAGCAGCCGTCTAGGGGCCGGGGAGCTGTTTTTT.

This clone was observed a few times. The rearrangement joins TRBV2 to TRBJ1-2; TRBD1 matches 7 bases. V shed 7 bases, J shed 5 bases, and the junction held 10 bases outside the gene matches. The CDR3 is 14 residues long. Germline values: CDR1 SNHLY, CDR2 FYNNEI. The CDR3 region is CASTRDSYRYGYTF. CDR3 bases: TGTGCCAGCACCCGGGACAGTTATAGGTATGGCTACACCTTC.

The gene calls are TRBV6-1 and TRBJ1-1, with TRBD1 matching 7 bases. J was trimmed by 0 bases and V by 4 bases; bases with no gene match: 8. CDR1 MNHNS and CDR2 SASEGT come from the germline V gene. This CDR3 spans 16 amino acids. CDR3 amino acids: CASSGGTAKMNTEAFF. In DNA, the CDR3 is TGTGCCAGCAGTGGAGGGACAGCCAAAATGAACACTGAAGCTTTCTTT.

J is TRBJ2-7 and V is TRBV9; 7 bases align to TRBD1. Germline lookup yields CDR1 SGDLS and CDR2 YYNGEE. Trimming at V came to 4 bases and at J to 6 bases, leaving 13 bases not matched to a gene. The CDR3 has 15 residues. The CDR3 loop reads CASSPGQVGWGEQYF. CDR3 DNA sequence: TGTGCCAGCAGCCCAGGACAGGTGGGGTGGGGCGAGCAGTACTTC.

This chain connects TRBV19 to TRBJ2-1; the D gene is possibly TRBD2 (6 bases). CDR3 length: 14 amino acids. Germline V gene data show CDR1 as LNHDA and CDR2 as SQIVND (reference sequence). V shed 5 bases and J shed 8 bases, with 16 bases lying between them. The CDR3 is CASSSGLSTYEQFF. The CDR3 bases are TGTGCCAGTAGTTCGGGACTTTCTACGTATGAGCAGTTCTTC.

V is TRBV2 and J is TRBJ2-3, with 8 positions matching TRBD2. The V and J ends lost 1 base and 1 base, in that order; junction bases with no gene match: 4. From germline, CDR1 is SNHLY and CDR2 FYNNEI. This CDR3 is 16 amino acids long. The CDR3 sequence is CASSEVGAGGTDTQYF. In DNA, the CDR3 is TGTGCCAGCAGTGAAGTTGGAGCGGGGGGCACAGATACGCAGTATTTT.

This clone came up once. This sequence joins TRBV15 and TRBJ1-1; perhaps TRBD1 as D (6 bases). The CDR3 is 14 amino acids. Germline-derived CDR1 and CDR2 are LNHNV and YYDKDF (reference sequence). V gave up 0 bases and J gave up 7 bases, with 12 bases separating them. The CDR3 reads CATSRDRTADEAFF. CDR3 sequence (DNA): TGTGCCACCAGCAGAGATCGGACAGCAGATGAAGCTTTCTTT.

The chain links TRBV5-6 to TRBJ2-3; D remains ambiguous. This CDR3 spans 14 amino acids. V shed 7 bases and J shed 3 bases, with 15 bases lying between them. Per germline, CDR1 SGHDT and CDR2 YYEEEE. CDR3 nucleotides: TGTGCCAGCCGATCAGCCATCGGGACAGATACGCAGTATTTT. Amino acid sequence: CASRSAIGTDTQYF.

CDR3 DNA: TGTGCCAGCAGTCCAGACAGGGGGCGAAAATATGGCTACACCTTC. Its protein is CASSPDRGRKYGYTF. The rearrangement joins TRBV6-4 to TRBJ1-2; 10 bases are shared with TRBD1. Germline V gives CDR1 MRHNA, CDR2 SNTAGT. V was clipped by 5 bases and J by 5 bases; unmatched bases: 8. This CDR3 has 15 amino acids.

The chain couples TRBV4-2 to TRBJ2-5, with 7 bases fitting TRBD1. Germline V lookup: CDR1 LGHNA, CDR2 YNFKEQ. This CDR3 region has 16 residues. The trim removed 0 bases at V and 5 bases at J, leaving 9 bases unmatched. CDR3 nucleotides: TGTGCCAGCAGCCAAGATGGGACAGAGCGTCGCGAGACCCAGTACTTC. Translated, it gives CASSQDGTERRETQYF.

This clone was counted only a few times. The chain is built from TRBV7-8 and TRBJ2-7, with 7 bases fitting TRBD2. The CDR3 has 17 residues. Germline CDR1 SGHVS, CDR2 FQNEAQ. Trimming at V came to 1 base and at J to 3 bases, leaving 12 bases not matched to a gene. CDR3 sequence reads: CASSLVPRRGGGYEQYF. CDR3 sequence (DNA): TGTGCCAGCAGCTTAGTCCCAAGGCGCGGCGGGGGCTACGAGCAGTACTTC.

This clone was observed a single time. This sequence joins TRBV5-1 and TRBJ2-2; 14 bases match TRBD2. Germline values: CDR1 SGHRS, CDR2 YFSETQ. This CDR3 comprises 18 residues. J gave up 0 bases and V 3 bases, and 4 bases lay outside the gene matches. The DNA of the CDR3 is TGCGCCAGCAGCTCGGGACTAGCGGGGGCCGCGAACACCGGGGAGCTGTTTTTT. Translation gives CASSSGLAGAANTGELFF.

The chain uses TRBV4-1 and TRBJ1-1, with TRBD1 matching 7 bases. The length of the CDR3 is 16 residues. Germline values: CDR1 MGHRA, CDR2 YSYEKL. The junction had 9 bases not matched to a gene; V was cut back by 0 bases and J by 5 bases. The CDR3, as DNA: TGCGCCAGCAGCCAAGATATCAGGGGGTTTTGGACTGAAGCTTTCTTT. This gives the protein CASSQDIRGFWTEAFF.

The chain uses TRBV5-1 and TRBJ1-3, with D perhaps matching TRBD1 (5 bases). The CDR3 length is 17 residues. Trimming removed 0 bases from V and 4 bases from J, with 17 bases in between. Germline assignment: CDR1 SGHRS and CDR2 YFSETQ. The CDR3, as DNA: TGCGCCAGCAGCTTGGCGCGGGGCAGGGATGGAGGAAACACCATATATTTT. Translated, it gives CASSLARGRDGGNTIYF.

The J gene is TRBJ2-1, the V gene TRBV15, with 7 bases aligning to TRBD2. This CDR3 comprises 13 residues. J gave up 7 bases and V 8 bases, and 8 bases lay outside the gene matches. From germline, CDR1 is LNHNV and CDR2 YYDKDF (reference sequence). This CDR3 reads CATRREYRNEQFF. The CDR3 DNA sequence: TGTGCCACCCGGCGGGAGTATAGGAATGAGCAGTTCTTC.

This clone appeared a few times. This chain joins TRBV2 and TRBJ1-5; 8 nucleotides align to TRBD1. V shed 5 bases, J shed 3 bases, and the junction held 6 bases outside the gene matches. This CDR3 region has 15 residues. Germline V gene sequence: CDR1 SNHLY, CDR2 FYNNEI. As DNA, the CDR3 is TGTGCCAGCAGTACGGGACAGGCGACCAATCAGCCCCAGCATTTT. Translating gives CASSTGQATNQPQHF.

The rearrangement joins TRBV6-2 or TRBV6-3 to TRBJ1-1; 7 nucleotides line up with TRBD1. The CDR3 has 14 residues. Germline V lookup: CDR1 MNHEY, CDR2 SVGEGT. With 5 bases clipped from V and 3 bases from J, the junction kept 6 bases outside the gene matches. The CDR3 spells CASSKRDSYTEAFF. CDR3 DNA sequence: TGTGCCAGCAGTAAGAGGGACAGTTACACTGAAGCTTTCTTT.